This T cell receptor beta chain originates from a study of shared clonotypes between healthy human individuals. General study results and limits: Generation probabilities of non-shared clonotypes were lower (relative to those shared by all four donors). In this cohort, only blood was sampled, and tissue repertoires likely differ.

Notes on this clone: Its antigen remains unknown.

Methods used by the authors: Quality scores were absent from the junction-only immunoSEQ sequences, so filtering differed. Clones were sequenced by immunoSEQ multiplex PCR, and TCRdb holds only the in-frame ones, with some missing. V, J and clone size were drawn from that table, and D and trimming were deduced from the DNA. The table records about 680,000 clones, roughly 94% of them present only once. Trimming pared 1 base from V and 8 bases from J, leaving 16 bases between. This CDR3 is 15 amino acids long. Germline-derived CDR1 and CDR2 are SGHTA and FQGNSA. Terminally differentiated effector memory CD45RA+ cells were excluded by CCR7 positive selection of CD45RO-negative cells.

The specimen was naive CD8+ T cells sorted from blood. The source is a man between 25 and 39 years old in good health. The chain couples TRBV7-2 to TRBJ2-3, with D perhaps being TRBD1 or TRBD2 (6 bases each). The CDR3 DNA sequence: TGTGCCAGCAGCTTAGGGGACTGGGGGGCGGGTACGCAGTATTTT. As protein: CASSLGDWGAGTQYF.